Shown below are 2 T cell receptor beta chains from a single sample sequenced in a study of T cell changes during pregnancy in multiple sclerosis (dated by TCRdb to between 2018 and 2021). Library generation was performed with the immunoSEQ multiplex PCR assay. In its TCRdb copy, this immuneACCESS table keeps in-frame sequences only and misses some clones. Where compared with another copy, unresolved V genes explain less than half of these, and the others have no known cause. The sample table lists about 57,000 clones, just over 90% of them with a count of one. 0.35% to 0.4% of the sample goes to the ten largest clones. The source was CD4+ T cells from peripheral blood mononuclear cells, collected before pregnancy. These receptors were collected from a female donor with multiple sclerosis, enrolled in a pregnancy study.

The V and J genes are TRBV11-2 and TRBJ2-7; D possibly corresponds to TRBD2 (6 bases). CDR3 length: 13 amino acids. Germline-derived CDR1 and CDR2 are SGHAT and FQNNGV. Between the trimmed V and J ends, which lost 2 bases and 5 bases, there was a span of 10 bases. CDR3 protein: CASSLWSGDEQYF. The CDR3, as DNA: TGTGCCAGCAGCTTATGGTCGGGGGACGAGCAGTACTTC.

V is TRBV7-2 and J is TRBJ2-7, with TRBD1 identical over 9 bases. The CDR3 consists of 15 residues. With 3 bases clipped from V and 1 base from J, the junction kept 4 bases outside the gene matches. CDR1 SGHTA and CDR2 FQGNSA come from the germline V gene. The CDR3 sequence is CASSLGTGPSYEQYF. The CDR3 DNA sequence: TGTGCCAGCAGCTTGGGGACAGGGCCATCCTACGAGCAGTACTTC.